Each of the 19 T cell receptor beta chains below was sequenced from the same sample in a study of T cells in Graves' hyperthyroidism and ophthalmopathy. Amplified TCR beta CDR3 regions came from RNA transcripts. Primed by the HTBI set, a first-round RT-PCR was run on the TCR CDR3. MiXCR, run by TCRdb on the multiplex PCR reads, gives a single entry per CDR3 protein. The sample holds 450,000 to 550,000 distinct CDR3 sequences, approximately 25% seen once. The sample consisted of blood. All receptors derive from a woman aged 25 to 45 with Graves' ophthalmopathy.

There are many counts of this clonotype. The rearrangement joins TRBV20-1 to TRBJ1-5; D remains ambiguous. Germline V gives CDR1 DFQATT, CDR2 SNEGSKA (reference sequence). V was clipped by 2 bases and J by 0 bases, with 2 bases between them. CDR3 length: 12 amino acids. The CDR3 spells CSARTSNQPQHF. The CDR3 region has the DNA TGCAGTGCTAGAACTAGCAATCAGCCCCAGCATTTT.

This clonotype was found a few times. The rearrangement uses TRBV10-1 and TRBJ2-2; D gene unclear. The CDR3 loop spans 15 amino acids. Trimming shortened V by 0 bases and J by 2 bases, and 7 bases separated the two germline ends. Germline V gene sequence: CDR1 WNHNN, CDR2 SYGVQD (reference sequence). The DNA of the CDR3 is TGCGCCAGCAGTGAGTCAACAGATAACACCGGGGAGCTGTTTTTT. Residues: CASSESTDNTGELFF.

This clonotype occurred once. V gene TRBV20-1 combines with J gene TRBJ2-7; D might be TRBD2 (5 bases). The CDR3 is 13 amino acids. In germline, CDR1 is DFQATT, CDR2 SNEGSKA (reference sequence). The V end was cut by 2 bases, the J end by 3 bases, with 11 bases between. CDR3 DNA sequence: TGCAGTGCTAGACAGGAGGTGTACTACGAGCAGTACTTC. As protein: CSARQEVYYEQYF.

With regard to this clonotype: A much larger clone differs by one base, so this may be a read error. The rearrangement uses TRBV9 and TRBJ2-2, with 8 bases fitting TRBD2. J lost 0 bases, V lost 4 bases, and 5 bases had no gene match. CDR1 and CDR2 (germline): SGDLS, YYNGEE. The CDR3 totals 16 residues. CDR3 bases: TGTGCCAGCAGCCCCTCACTAGCGGCGAACACCGGGGAGCTGTTTTTT. Protein product: CASSPSLAANTGELFF.

In its sample, this clonotype was seen many times. The chain employs TRBV6-1 and TRBJ2-7, with D perhaps assigned TRBD1 or TRBD2 (6 bases each). There are 17 residues in the CDR3. Germline CDR1 reads MNHNS; CDR2 reads SASEGT. V lost 4 bases to trimming and J lost 0 bases, with 19 bases between them. Written as DNA, the CDR3 is TGTGCCAGCAGTGCGCCTTACAGGGAGGAAAGCTCCTACGAGCAGTACTTC. Its translation: CASSAPYREESSYEQYF.

This clonotype was observed a handful of times. The chain carries TRBV6-5 and TRBJ2-4; D possibly uses TRBD1 or TRBD2 (5 bases each). The CDR3 has 13 amino acids. V was clipped by 2 bases and J by 5 bases, with 7 bases between them. CDR1 is MNHEY, CDR2 SVGAGI, per germline. The chain's CDR3 is CASSYGTQNIQYF. The CDR3 nucleotides are TGTGCCAGCAGTTACGGGACCCAAAACATTCAGTACTTC.

This clonotype was counted ten times or more. The chain recombines TRBV7-2 with TRBJ2-7, with TRBD2 matching over 9 bases. V was pared by 3 bases and J by 3 bases, with 3 bases of the junction left unmatched. The CDR3 loop spans 14 amino acids. Germline V gives CDR1 SGHTA, CDR2 FQGNSA. This CDR3 reads CASSFGRGGYEQYF. CDR3 DNA sequence: TGTGCCAGCAGCTTTGGGCGGGGGGGCTACGAGCAGTACTTC.

The table lists this clonotype with a few counts. This CDR3 reads CASSLLRVGRTGELFF. DNA of the CDR3: TGTGCCAGCAGCTTGTTAAGGGTAGGGCGAACCGGGGAGCTGTTTTTT. The chain is built from TRBV5-5 and TRBJ2-2, with D uncertain. Between the trimmed V and J ends, which lost 1 base and 5 bases, there was a span of 15 bases. Germline loops: CDR1 SGHKS, CDR2 YYEKEE (reference sequence). The CDR3 covers 16 residues.

Many counts were recorded for this clonotype. This chain joins TRBV29-1 and TRBJ1-1, with D maybe TRBD1 (5 bases). V was pared by 7 bases and J by 4 bases, with 16 bases between. The CDR3 covers 13 residues. CDR1 is SQVTM and CDR2 is ANQGSEA in the germline V gene. The CDR3: CSALGGVGTEAFF. The CDR3 DNA reads TGCAGCGCCCTTGGGGGGGTAGGCACTGAAGCTTTCTTT.

This clonotype was observed at least ten times. This chain joins TRBV6-1 and TRBJ2-7; 7 nucleotides agree with TRBD2. The CDR3 is 14 amino acids. The germline gives CDR1 MNHNS, CDR2 SASEGT. The V gene end was trimmed by 4 bases and the J gene end by 4 bases; junction bases not matched to a gene: 7. The CDR3: CASSARGSQYEQYF. CDR3 bases: TGTGCCAGCAGTGCGCGGGGGTCTCAGTACGAGCAGTACTTC.

In its sample, this clonotype was seen many times. The J gene is TRBJ2-7, the V gene TRBV7-2; D not resolved. V gave up 4 bases and J gave up 1 base, with 8 bases separating them. The CDR3 spans 13 residues. Germline assignment: CDR1 SGHTA and CDR2 FQGNSA. In DNA form, the CDR3 reads TGTGCCAGCAGCTCCTTTCTATCCTACGAGCAGTACTTC. Translation: CASSSFLSYEQYF.

This clonotype was detected many times. The chain links TRBV2 to TRBJ2-2; 7 nucleotides match TRBD2. V lost 7 bases and J lost 6; bases outside the gene matches: 5. CDR3 length: 13 amino acids. Germline lookup yields CDR1 SNHLY and CDR2 FYNNEI. The CDR3 reads CASKASGAGELFF. CDR3 nucleotide sequence: TGTGCCAGCAAGGCAAGCGGGGCCGGGGAGCTGTTTTTT.

Ten or more counts support this clonotype. The chain couples TRBV2 to TRBJ1-5; the match to TRBD1 covers 9 bases. J gave up 6 bases and V 5 bases, and 8 bases lay outside the gene matches. This CDR3 is 15 amino acids long. Germline CDR1 and CDR2: SNHLY and FYNNEI. CDR3 nucleotides: TGTGCCAGCAGTCAAATCCGACAGGGGGGTCAGCCCCAGCATTTT. This codes for CASSQIRQGGQPQHF.

This clonotype was seen a few times. The gene calls are TRBV20-1 and TRBJ1-3, with 8 bases identical to TRBD1. The V and J ends lost 5 bases and 3 bases, in that order; junction bases with no gene match: 3. The length of the CDR3 is 13 residues. The V gene's germline CDR1 is DFQATT and CDR2 SNEGSKA (reference sequence). CDR3 bases: TGCAGTGCTCAAACAGGGGGTGGAAACACCATATATTTT. This translates into CSAQTGGGNTIYF.

The chain couples TRBV20-1 to TRBJ2-7; 8 bases agree with TRBD2. The junction had 20 bases not matched to a gene; V was cut back by 0 bases and J by 1 base. This CDR3 has 20 amino acids. In germline, CDR1 is DFQATT, CDR2 SNEGSKA (reference sequence). CDR3 coding DNA: TGCAGTGCTAGAGATCTTGGGACGGGGGGGCCAATGAGGTGGTCCTACGAGCAGTACTTC. Encoded protein: CSARDLGTGGPMRWSYEQYF.

This clonotype came up many times. The CDR3 bases are TGTGCCAGCGGCGAGGGACACCCCGTGGAGACCCAGTACTTC. Its protein is CASGEGHPVETQYF. The gene calls are TRBV6-2 or TRBV6-3 and TRBJ2-5, with D possibly TRBD1 on 6 matching bases. The CDR3 extends over 14 amino acids. Trimming removed 8 bases at V and 5 bases at J, with 18 bases between. Germline-derived CDR1 and CDR2 are MNHEY and SVGEGT.

This clonotype was counted many times. The chain is built from TRBV11-2 and TRBJ1-2; no clear D gene. The CDR3 totals 15 residues. V lost 1 base and J lost 3, with 12 bases in between. Germline V gene data show CDR1 as SGHAT and CDR2 as FQNNGV. The CDR3 region is CASSLGEDFYYGYTF. CDR3 sequence (DNA): TGTGCCAGCAGCTTAGGAGAGGACTTCTACTATGGCTACACCTTC. Together with reference TRBV11-2 and TRBJ1-2, the CDR3 gives the full variable domain: EAGVAQSPRYKIIEKRQSVAFWCNPISGHATLYWYQQILGQGPKLLIQFQNNGVVDDSQLPKDRFSAERLKGVDSTLKIQPAKLEDSAVYLCASSLGEDFYYGYTFGSGTRLTVV.

The gene calls are TRBV11-1 and TRBJ2-5, with D possibly TRBD1 on 6 matching bases. The germline V gene encodes CDR1 SGHAT and CDR2 FQDESV (reference sequence). The CDR3 totals 16 residues. Deletions cut 6 bases from V and 1 base from J, with 18 bases between. CDR3 residues: CASSPQGLYPQETQYF. In nucleotides, the CDR3 is TGTGCCAGCAGTCCACAGGGTCTTTACCCCCAAGAGACCCAGTACTTC. The full variable domain, in which reference TRBV11-1 and TRBJ2-5 provide the parts outside the CDR3, is EAEVAQSPRYKITEKSQAVAFWCDPISGHATLYWYRQILGQGPELLVQFQDESVVDDSQLPKDRFSAERLKGVDSTLKIQPAELGDSAMYLCASSPQGLYPQETQYFGPGTRLLVL.

This clonotype was seen repeatedly, ten times or more. The V gene is TRBV6-1, the J gene TRBJ2-7, with D possibly being TRBD1 (6 bases). The CDR3 length is 14 residues. The V end lost 6 bases, the J end lost 2 bases, and 14 bases lay between the germline ends. Germline-derived CDR1 and CDR2 are MNHNS and SASEGT. The CDR3 DNA follows: TGTGCCAGCAGGAGGGACATACCGCCCTACGAGCAGTACTTC. This sequence encodes CASRRDIPPYEQYF.